The 26 T cell receptor beta chains in this list originate from one sample, sequenced in a study of beta chain features in type 1 diabetes. General observations from the study: For Type 1 diabetes patients, all four CD4+ subsets carried TCRB CDR3s that were moderately but significantly shorter.

Sequenced material consisted of expressed TCRB transcripts (all of the isolated RNA was reverse transcribed). Method: immunoSEQ multiplex PCR; TCRdb's copy keeps in-frame clones and lacks some. The table has some 240,000 clones, 16% seen once. These receptors' targets are unknown. What was sequenced was naive CD4+ T cells from blood. The receptors derive from a man younger than 40 with type 1 diabetes.

V is TRBV2 and J is TRBJ2-3; D assignment may be TRBD1 or TRBD2 (5 bases each). From germline, CDR1 is SNHLY and CDR2 FYNNEI. V shed 1 base and J shed 8 bases, with 10 bases lying between them. The CDR3 has 13 amino acids. The CDR3 reads CASSEEGPSTQYF. The CDR3 DNA reads as TGTGCCAGCAGTGAAGAGGGACCTAGTACGCAGTATTTT.

The rearrangement joins TRBV4-3 to TRBJ2-1; D ambiguous. The CDR3 spans 16 residues. Germline loops: CDR1 LGHNA, CDR2 YSLEER. Trimming stripped 2 bases from V and 6 bases from J, with 17 bases between. The CDR3 nucleotides are TGCGCCAGCAGCCAACGCCTAGTCGATCTCGCCAATGAGCAGTTCTTC. It codes for CASSQRLVDLANEQFF.

This clone appeared a few times. This chain connects TRBV7-2 to TRBJ1-5, with D tentatively TRBD1 (5 bases). Germline V gives CDR1 SGHTA, CDR2 FQGNSA. The CDR3 sequence is 13 residues long. V shed 4 bases and J shed 7 bases, with 11 bases lying between them. CDR3 DNA: TGTGCCAGCAGCTCGGACACCGGACAGCCCCAGCATTTT. It is translated as CASSSDTGQPQHF.

The sample holds one count of this clone. The V and J genes are TRBV18 and TRBJ2-3, with unresolved D. CDR3 length equals 12 residues. CDR1 and CDR2 from the germline V gene are KGHSH and LQKENI. V lost 2 bases to trimming and J lost 4 bases, with 4 bases between them. This CDR3 is CASSPSADTQYF. The CDR3, as DNA: TGTGCCAGCTCACCATCAGCAGATACGCAGTATTTT.

V and J are TRBV29-1 and TRBJ1-5, with a weak D call TRBD1 (5 bases). Trimming took off 4 bases at V and 5 bases at J, with 15 bases between the two ends. The V gene's germline CDR1 is SQVTM and CDR2 ANQGSEA. The CDR3 covers 14 residues. In DNA, the CDR3 is TGCAGCGTTGTGGGGCCCGATATACATCAGCCCCAGCATTTT. It specifies CSVVGPDIHQPQHF. The complete variable domain, with remaining parts taken from reference TRBV29-1 and TRBJ1-5, reads SAVISQKPSRDICQRGTSLTIQCQVDSQVTMMFWYRQQPGQSLTLIATANQGSEATYESGFVIDKFPISRPNLTFSTLTVSNMSPEDSSIYLCSVVGPDIHQPQHFGDGTRLSIL.

The chain couples TRBV30 to TRBJ1-1, with D hard to call. Deletions cut 0 bases from V and 8 bases from J, with 7 bases between. Looked up from germline, CDR1 is GTSNPN and CDR2 is SVGIG (reference sequence). This CDR3 comprises 11 residues. CDR3 DNA sequence: TGTGCCTGGAGTGTAACCGAGGAAGCTTTCTTT. Translation: CAWSVTEEAFF.

The rearrangement uses TRBV28 and TRBJ2-1; possible D gene TRBD1, 5 bases. Trimming cost V 9 bases and J 8 bases, with 23 bases left between them. Germline V gene sequence: CDR1 MDHEN, CDR2 SYDVKM. This CDR3 has 15 residues. The CDR3 DNA is TGTGCCAGTCGAACAGGTTCGATTGCACACGATGAGCAGTTCTTC. This translates into CASRTGSIAHDEQFF.

The sample holds a few counts of this clone. This chain links TRBV19 with TRBJ2-1; possible D gene TRBD2, 6 bases. V gave up 7 bases and J gave up 6 bases, with 19 bases separating them. Per the germline V gene, CDR1 is LNHDA and CDR2 is SQIVND (reference sequence). There are 15 residues in the CDR3. In nucleotides, the CDR3 is TGTGCCAGTATCTATAGCGGTGGCCCGATCAATGAGCAGTTCTTC. Protein: CASIYSGGPINEQFF.

V gene TRBV28 combines with J gene TRBJ2-6; D possibly corresponds to TRBD1 (5 bases). This CDR3 is 16 amino acids long. Germline assignment: CDR1 MDHEN and CDR2 SYDVKM. V was cut by 5 bases and J by 0 bases, with 11 bases left in between. The DNA of the CDR3 is TGTGCCAGCAGTCGACAGCCCACCTCTGGGGCCAACGTCCTGACTTTC. Its protein product is CASSRQPTSGANVLTF.

V usage is TRBV28 and J usage is TRBJ2-1, with D possibly matching TRBD1 (6 bases). This CDR3 has 14 amino acids. Trimming took 10 bases from V and 1 from J, leaving 14 bases between them. CDR1 is MDHEN and CDR2 is SYDVKM in the germline V gene. Here the CDR3 reads CANSQGGSYNEQFF. The CDR3 region has the DNA TGTGCCAACTCCCAAGGGGGATCCTACAATGAGCAGTTCTTC.

In its sample, this clone was seen a few times. This chain uses TRBV13 with TRBJ1-2; unclear D gene. V was cut by 4 bases and J by 4 bases, with 10 bases left in between. This CDR3 is built from 13 residues. Per the germline V gene, CDR1 is PRHDT and CDR2 is FYEKMQ (reference sequence). The CDR3 nucleotides are TGTGCCAGCAGCTCCAGATCCTCCTATGGCTACACCTTC. This sequence encodes CASSSRSSYGYTF.

This clone was seen a few times. This rearrangement joins TRBV6-1 to TRBJ2-5; D uncertain. The germline V gene encodes CDR1 MNHNS and CDR2 SASEGT. The CDR3 extends over 9 amino acids. The CDR3 loop is CALSETQYF. The CDR3 nucleotides read TGTGCGTTGTCAGAGACCCAGTACTTC.

This clone showed up just a few times. The chain combines TRBV10-3 with TRBJ2-7, with TRBD2 identical over 12 bases. V lost 6 bases, J lost 12 bases, and 3 bases stayed unmatched. The CDR3 has 11 residues. Germline V gene sequence: CDR1 ENHRY, CDR2 SYGVKD. For the CDR3, the DNA is TGTGCCATCAGGACTAGCGGGAGTTGGTACTTC. It is translated as CAIRTSGSWYF.

The chain has TRBV6-5 and TRBJ2-3; the D is unclear. With 3 bases removed from V and 5 bases from J, the gap between germline ends came to 3 bases. CDR1 is MNHEY and CDR2 is SVGAGI in the germline V gene. There are 11 residues in the CDR3. Here the CDR3 reads CASSYGDTQYF. The CDR3 region has the DNA TGTGCCAGCAGTTATGGAGATACGCAGTATTTT.

The genes are TRBV9 and TRBJ1-1; D may be TRBD1 (5 bases). The length of the CDR3 is 17 residues. V was clipped by 0 bases and J by 2 bases, with 17 bases between them. Germline values: CDR1 SGDLS, CDR2 YYNGEE. CDR3 in amino acids: CASSVDFQRQFNTEAFF. The CDR3 DNA is TGTGCCAGCAGCGTAGATTTCCAGAGACAGTTTAACACTGAAGCTTTCTTT.

The genes are TRBV9 and TRBJ1-4; 7 nucleotides line up with TRBD1. This CDR3 has 15 amino acids. Trimming cost V 2 bases and J 5 bases; bases outside gene matches: 6. Germline CDR1 reads SGDLS; CDR2 reads YYNGEE. CDR3 sequence (DNA): TGTGCCAGCAGCGTCGCCGGGACAGAGAATGAAAAACTGTTTTTT. This translates into CASSVAGTENEKLFF.

There are a few counts of this clone. This rearrangement joins TRBV28 to TRBJ1-3; the D is unclear. The CDR3 totals 15 residues. Trimming left V 6 bases short and J 0 bases short, with 12 bases between. Germline CDR1 MDHEN, CDR2 SYDVKM. The CDR3 DNA reads as TGTGCCAGCAGCCCACGAGGGAGCTCTGGAAACACCATATATTTT. Translating gives CASSPRGSSGNTIYF. The full variable domain, rest sourced from reference TRBV28 and TRBJ1-3, is DVKVTQSSRYLVKRTGEKVFLECVQDMDHENMFWYRQDPGLGLRLIYFSYDVKMKEKGDIPEGYSVSREKKERFSLILESASTNQTSMYLCASSPRGSSGNTIYFGEGSWLTVV.

The rearrangement joins TRBV4-1 to TRBJ2-4; D remains unclear. Germline V gene lookup returns CDR1 MGHRA and CDR2 YSYEKL. V was trimmed by 0 bases and J by 3 bases, leaving 15 bases between them. The CDR3 covers 17 residues. CDR3: CASSQDLVPSVKNIQYF. The DNA for the CDR3 is TGCGCCAGCAGCCAAGATTTAGTTCCGTCGGTCAAAAACATTCAGTACTTC.

The chain carries TRBV2 and TRBJ1-1, with 7 bases matching TRBD1. Trimming cost V 0 bases and J 5 bases; bases outside gene matches: 0. CDR1 SNHLY and CDR2 FYNNEI come from the germline V gene. The CDR3 length is 13 residues. For the CDR3, the DNA is TGTGCCAGCAGTGAAGCGACAGGGACTGAAGCTTTCTTT. Translating gives CASSEATGTEAFF.

The rearrangement links TRBV10-3 to TRBJ2-3; D not resolved. This CDR3 region has 14 residues. Trimming removed 3 bases from V and 0 bases from J, with 7 bases in between. Germline assignment: CDR1 ENHRY and CDR2 SYGVKD. This CDR3 reads CAISEVISTDTQYF. The DNA for the CDR3 is TGTGCCATCAGTGAAGTTATCAGCACAGATACGCAGTATTTT.

This clone was seen a few times. The rearrangement joins TRBV30 to TRBJ2-1; TRBD2 aligns across 8 bases. After removal of 0 bases from V and 3 bases from J, the junction contained 4 bases not matched to a gene. The CDR3 covers 15 residues. CDR1 and CDR2 (germline): GTSNPN, SVGIG (reference sequence). CDR3 in DNA: TGTGCCTGGAGTGTCACGGGAGGGATCTACAATGAGCAGTTCTTC. It translates to CAWSVTGGIYNEQFF.

The table lists this clone with a few counts. This chain joins TRBV7-2 and TRBJ2-1; no definite D call. Germline loops: CDR1 SGHTA, CDR2 FQGNSA. Trimming stripped 3 bases from V and 10 bases from J, with 13 bases between. This CDR3 region has 13 residues. The CDR3 DNA reads TGTGCCAGCAGCTTTACCCCGGTGTCAGAGCAGTTCTTC. This gives the protein CASSFTPVSEQFF.

The chain recombines TRBV29-1 with TRBJ2-5; 9 nucleotides line up with TRBD2. The V segment lost 7 bases and the J segment 5 bases; nucleotides outside the gene matches: 11. Germline V lookup: CDR1 SQVTM, CDR2 ANQGSEA. The CDR3 has 14 amino acids. The CDR3 DNA is TGCAGCGCCAACCCCAGGACTAGCGCGGAGACCCAGTACTTC. The encoded protein is CSANPRTSAETQYF.

The gene calls are TRBV7-2 and TRBJ2-3; TRBD2 matches 9 bases. J gave up 1 base and V 5 bases, and 4 bases lay outside the gene matches. From germline, CDR1 is SGHTA and CDR2 FQGNSA. This CDR3 contains 15 residues. CDR3: CASSGGRAGTDTQYF. The CDR3 DNA sequence: TGTGCCAGCAGCGGCGGGAGGGCCGGCACAGATACGCAGTATTTT. The variable domain in full, with the rest retrieved from reference TRBV7-2 and TRBJ2-3, is GAGVSQSPSNKVTEKGKDVELRCDPISGHTALYWYRQSLGQGLEFLIYFQGNSAPDKSGLPSDRFSAERTGGSVSTLTIQRTQQEDSAVYLCASSGGRAGTDTQYFGPGTRLTVL.

The V gene is TRBV27, the J gene TRBJ2-5; a weak D match, TRBD2 (6 bases). V lost 11 bases to trimming and J lost 5 bases, with 24 bases between them. The CDR3 extends over 15 amino acids. Germline loops: CDR1 MNHEY, CDR2 SMNVEV (reference sequence). The CDR3, as DNA: TGTGCCTCCCGGGTAAGGGGAGGATTAGGGGAGACCCAGTACTTC. Translating gives CASRVRGGLGETQYF.

The chain recombines TRBV25-1 with TRBJ2-7, with 7 bases matching TRBD1. CDR3 length: 15 amino acids. The germline gives CDR1 MGHDK, CDR2 SYGVNS. J gave up 0 bases and V 5 bases, and 7 bases lay outside the gene matches. The DNA for the CDR3 is TGTGCCAGCAGTACAAACAGGGGCAGCTCCTACGAGCAGTACTTC. This codes for CASSTNRGSSYEQYF.